Listed here are 12 T cell receptor beta chains from one sample, sequenced in a study of lymphopenia after photon versus proton radiotherapy. Profiling relied on immunoSEQ multiplex PCR, and the TCRdb table lists in-frame clones only, not all of them. The repertoire holds about 39,000 clones, with roughly 90% as singletons. The sample here was peripheral blood, taken from a patient treated with photon-based radiotherapy. These receptors came from a man between 60 and 70 years old with cholangiocarcinoma.

This clone has only one observation. The rearrangement joins TRBV20-1 to TRBJ2-2; D gene unclear. Germline V CDR1 and CDR2: DFQATT, SNEGSKA (reference sequence). The CDR3 spans 11 residues. Trimming took 7 bases from V and 6 from J, leaving 9 bases between them. The chain's CDR3 is CSVDVAGELFF. The CDR3 DNA reads as TGCAGTGTGGATGTAGCCGGGGAGCTGTTTTTT.

This sequence joins TRBV7-3 and TRBJ2-1, with TRBD1 identical over 9 bases. CDR1 and CDR2 from the germline V gene are SGHTA and FQGTGA. Trimming took 1 base from V and 3 from J; bases not matched to a gene: 7. This CDR3 comprises 17 residues. CDR3 nucleotides: TGTGCCAGCAGCTTAAATCTCCCGGGACAGGGCTACAATGAGCAGTTCTTC. Translated, it gives CASSLNLPGQGYNEQFF. The complete variable domain, with remaining parts taken from reference TRBV7-3 and TRBJ2-1, reads GAGVSQTPSNKVTEKGKYVELRCDPISGHTALYWYRQSLGQGPEFLIYFQGTGAADDSGLPNDRFFAVRPEGSVSTLKIQRTERGDSAVYLCASSLNLPGQGYNEQFFGPGTRLTVL.

Here the CDR3 DNA reads TGTGCCAGCAGCTTGAACAGGGGTACAGATACGCAGTATTTT. Translating it yields CASSLNRGTDTQYF. The gene calls are TRBV5-4 and TRBJ2-3; 7 positions match TRBD1. Germline V gene sequence: CDR1 SGHNT, CDR2 YYREEE (reference sequence). This CDR3 is built from 14 residues. Trimming removed 1 base from V and 3 bases from J; junction bases left unmatched: 2. The variable domain in full, completed from reference TRBV5-4 and TRBJ2-3, reads ETGVTQSPTHLIKTRGQQVTLRCSSQSGHNTVSWYQQALGQGPQFIFQYYREEENGRGNFPPRFSGLQFPNYSSELNVNALELDDSALYLCASSLNRGTDTQYFGPGTRLTVL.

This chain joins TRBV28 and TRBJ2-3, with 7 bases that match TRBD2. The junction had 6 bases not matched to a gene; V was cut back by 4 bases and J by 2 bases. CDR3 size: 15 residues. The germline CDR1 and CDR2 sequences are MDHEN and SYDVKM. The CDR3 bases are TGTGCCAGCAGTTCTCTAGCGGAGAACACAGATACGCAGTATTTT. As protein: CASSSLAENTDTQYF.

The genes are TRBV7-9 and TRBJ2-7; 8 bases align to TRBD1. The V and J ends lost 5 bases and 3 bases, in that order; junction bases with no gene match: 12. Germline V gene sequence: CDR1 SEHNR, CDR2 FQNEAQ (reference sequence). The CDR3 covers 16 residues. This chain's CDR3 is CASSDATGGSFYEQYF. In nucleotides, the CDR3 is TGTGCCAGCAGCGACGCCACAGGGGGGAGTTTCTACGAGCAGTACTTC.

The rearrangement uses TRBV4-1 and TRBJ1-5, with D possibly matching TRBD1 (5 bases). V was trimmed by 0 bases and J by 1 base, leaving 7 bases between them. CDR1 and CDR2 (germline): MGHRA, YSYEKL. The CDR3 loop spans 15 amino acids. The CDR3 nucleotides are TGCGCCAGCAGCCAAGAGGGACTGAGCAATCAGCCCCAGCATTTT. Translating gives CASSQEGLSNQPQHF.

J is TRBJ2-3 and V is TRBV25-1, with unresolved D. V was clipped by 2 bases and J by 0 bases, with 6 bases between them. Germline V CDR1 and CDR2: MGHDK, SYGVNS. This CDR3 spans 14 amino acids. The CDR3 here is CASSESGSTDTQYF. The CDR3, as DNA: TGTGCCAGCAGTGAAAGTGGAAGCACAGATACGCAGTATTTT.

This clone showed up just a few times. The V call is TRBV27, the J call TRBJ1-5; no firm D call. Germline CDR1 reads MNHEY; CDR2 reads SMNVEV (reference sequence). The CDR3 sequence is 14 residues long. V lost 8 bases and J 0 bases, leaving 11 bases between the germline ends. The CDR3 coding sequence is TGTGCCAGCGGGGAGAGACCTAGCAATCAGCCCCAGCATTTT. Amino acid sequence: CASGERPSNQPQHF.

The chain employs TRBV2 and TRBJ2-1; no reliable D call. CDR1 and CDR2 (germline): SNHLY, FYNNEI. The CDR3 has 10 residues. Trimming removed 8 bases from V and 6 bases from J, with 5 bases in between. The CDR3 reads CASLFNEQFF. The CDR3, as DNA: TGTGCCAGCTTGTTCAATGAGCAGTTCTTC. Variable domain in full (rest from reference TRBV2 and TRBJ2-1): EPEVTQTPSHQVTQMGQEVILRCVPISNHLYFYWYRQILGQKVEFLVSFYNNEISEKSEIFDDQFSVERPDGSNFTLKIRSTKLEDSAMYFCASLFNEQFFGPGTRLTVL.

The chain has TRBV19 and TRBJ2-7, with 11 bases lining up with TRBD1. Trimming took 5 bases from V and 0 from J; bases not matched to a gene: 3. This CDR3 region has 15 residues. CDR1 and CDR2 (germline): LNHDA, SQIVND (reference sequence). The CDR3, as DNA: TGTGCCAGTAGTCAAGGGACAGGGGGCTCCTACGAGCAGTACTTC. It encodes CASSQGTGGSYEQYF.

The chain recombines TRBV27 with TRBJ2-7; 8 bases are a match to TRBD1. The germline CDR1 and CDR2 sequences are MNHEY and SMNVEV (reference sequence). The CDR3 extends over 13 amino acids. V lost 5 bases to trimming and J lost 4 bases; unmatched junction nucleotides: 4. CDR3 nucleotides: TGTGCCAGCAGTGGACAGGGAAAATACGAGCAGTACTTC. Translating gives CASSGQGKYEQYF.

This sequence joins TRBV7-9 and TRBJ2-7; possibly TRBD2 for D (5 bases). Trimming pared 6 bases from V and 6 bases from J, leaving 30 bases between. CDR3 length: 18 amino acids. The germline gives CDR1 SEHNR, CDR2 FQNEAQ (reference sequence). CDR3 amino acids: CASSSPGYGPSPHREQYF. The CDR3 coding sequence is TGTGCCAGCAGTTCCCCGGGGTATGGGCCCTCCCCCCACCGCGAGCAGTACTTC. Combining the CDR3 with reference TRBV7-9 and TRBJ2-7 gives the whole variable domain DTGVSQNPRHKITKRGQNVTFRCDPISEHNRLYWYRQTLGQGPEFLTYFQNEAQLEKSRLLSDRFSAERPKGSFSTLEIQRTEQGDSAMYLCASSSPGYGPSPHREQYFGPGTRLTVT.